The 10 T cell receptor beta chains below were found in one sample sequenced in a study of T-cell reconstitution after alpha-beta-depleted transplantation in children. A TCRbeta library incorporating unique molecular identifiers was prepared. TCRdb fed the PCR reads into MiXCR, producing one record per CDR3 protein. The sample consists of about 410,000 distinct CDR3 sequences, roughly 21% of them appearing once. The sample consisted of PBMCs from the stem cell graft donor, taken from the stem cell graft. These receptors all come from a human donor who donated a stem cell graft to a child with acute myeloid leukemia.

The chain recombines TRBV5-1 with TRBJ2-5, with D perhaps matching TRBD2 (5 bases). The germline V and J ends were trimmed by 0 bases and 2 bases, with 11 bases remaining between them. The CDR3 totals 15 residues. CDR1 and CDR2 from the germline V gene are SGHRS and YFSETQ. The CDR3 sequence: CASSLGGSVQETQYF. The CDR3 nucleotides read TGCGCCAGCAGCTTGGGAGGGTCGGTACAAGAGACCCAGTACTTC.

The chain joins TRBV5-1 to TRBJ2-5; TRBD1 matches at 7 bases. V lost 4 bases to trimming and J lost 2 bases; unmatched junction nucleotides: 5. Germline V gene sequence: CDR1 SGHRS, CDR2 YFSETQ. The CDR3 sequence is 14 residues long. CDR3 DNA: TGCGCCAGCAGCCTACAGGGGATGCAAGAGACCCAGTACTTC. This translates into CASSLQGMQETQYF.

This clonotype was seen just once. This sequence joins TRBV27 and TRBJ2-1, with TRBD2 identical over 8 bases. V shed 6 bases and J 4 bases; nucleotides not matched to a gene: 23. From germline, CDR1 is MNHEY and CDR2 SMNVEV (reference sequence). This CDR3 contains 20 residues. The CDR3 bases are TGTGCCAGCAGAGACTTATTTACGGGACTAGAAGATACGGGATACAATGAGCAGTTCTTC. This translates into CASRDLFTGLEDTGYNEQFF.

This clonotype has a handful of counts. The CDR3 sequence is CASSQDATRFF. Here the CDR3 DNA reads TGCGCCAGCAGCCAGGATGCGACTAGGTTCTTC. The chain is built from TRBV4-1 and TRBJ2-1, with TRBD2 as a possible D gene (6 bases). CDR1 and CDR2 (germline): MGHRA, YSYEKL. The V end lost 3 bases, the J end lost 15 bases, and 12 bases lay between the germline ends. CDR3 length: 11 residues.

The V and J genes are TRBV28 and TRBJ2-3, with no clear D. From germline, CDR1 is MDHEN and CDR2 SYDVKM. The CDR3 consists of 16 residues. Between the trimmed V and J ends, which lost 5 bases and 0 bases, there was a span of 15 bases. The CDR3 spells CASSHSKPTSTDTQYF. CDR3 nucleotides: TGTGCCAGCAGTCACAGCAAACCGACTAGCACAGATACGCAGTATTTT.

This clonotype came up a few times. The chain recombines TRBV20-1 with TRBJ2-3; 8 bases fit TRBD2. Per germline, CDR1 DFQATT and CDR2 SNEGSKA (reference sequence). CDR3 size: 15 residues. After removal of 6 bases from V and 6 bases from J, the junction contained 14 bases not matched to a gene. DNA for the CDR3: TGCAGTGCCCACCCCCGAGCGGGAGTTTTTGATACGCAGTATTTT. It specifies CSAHPRAGVFDTQYF.

This clonotype appeared a few times. V gene TRBV12-3 or TRBV12-4 combines with J gene TRBJ2-3; D is ambiguous. V was cut by 3 bases and J by 7 bases, with 5 bases left in between. This CDR3 region has 11 residues. CDR3 region: CASSFENTQYF. CDR3 nucleotides: TGTGCCAGCAGTTTTGAGAATACGCAGTATTTT.

This clonotype was recorded at least ten times. The chain employs TRBV5-4 and TRBJ2-7; tentative D call: TRBD2 (6 bases). V was shortened by 0 bases and J by 6 bases, with 16 bases between the two germline ends. This CDR3 contains 15 residues. Germline V CDR1 and CDR2: SGHNT, YYREEE (reference sequence). The CDR3, as DNA: TGTGCCAGCAGCTTGGTGACTAGACGGGCCTCCGAGCAGTACTTC. Translating gives CASSLVTRRASEQYF.

The chain recombines TRBV12-3 or TRBV12-4 with TRBJ1-5; unclear D gene. There are 15 residues in the CDR3. The V end lost 3 bases, the J end lost 2 bases, and 11 bases lay between the germline ends. CDR3 sequence: CASSFMQAGNQPQHF. CDR3 nucleotide sequence: TGTGCCAGCAGTTTTATGCAGGCTGGCAATCAGCCCCAGCATTTT.

The V gene is TRBV4-1, the J gene TRBJ1-3; 7 bases are shared with TRBD1. Germline assignment: CDR1 MGHRA and CDR2 YSYEKL. This CDR3 has 15 residues. The V segment lost 4 bases and the J segment 2 bases; nucleotides outside the gene matches: 5. CDR3 amino acids: CASSPTGETGNTIYF. The CDR3 DNA reads TGCGCCAGCAGCCCAACAGGGGAGACTGGAAACACCATATATTTT.